This T cell receptor beta chain was captured by sequencing in a study of response to subunit inactivated influenza vaccine (dated by TCRdb to the late 2010s). Regarding the complete study: To follow how T cells responded to a trivalent subunit inactivated influenza vaccine, the researchers relied on deep quantitative profiling of the T cell receptor repertoire. Here is what the overall study found, with its caveats: It was suggested by the authors that each seasonal influenza vaccination may recruit only a limited number of new T cells.

The junction shows trimming of 7 bases on V and 5 bases on J, plus 15 bases between the germline ends. Taken from the germline V gene, the CDR1 and CDR2 loops are MGHDK and SYGVNS. The CDR3 holds 14 amino acids from the cysteine to the phenylalanine. Of all the DNA, just the CDR3 is kept, 42 bases in frame from base 1. For this clonotype: The specificity of this receptor is unknown. Base-call qualities are not available, and no considerably larger clone is one nucleotide away.

The library was built by means of RT-PCR. The data were produced on an Illumina HiSeq 2500. TCRdb reprocessing: public reads trimmed at Q25 with fastp, clones called with MiXCR, in-frame beta chains kept. Identical CDR3 proteins give one entry, which carries the most common genes and DNA. The sample records more than 600,000 distinct CDR3 sequences, less than 20% of which are singletons. The ten largest clonotypes hold about a tenth of the sample. This TCR was sampled from a man between 45 and 60 years old who received an inactivated influenza vaccine. Donor details come from another sample of the same person, matched by shared clones. The sequencing here drew on PBMCs from blood, taken roughly 5 days after vaccination. Recombination linked TRBV25-1 to TRBJ1-5; perhaps TRBD1 is the D gene, with 5 bases matching. The DNA is as follows: TGTGCCAGCATGGCGGCAGGGAGTTATCAGCCCCAGCATTTT. This translates into CASMAAGSYQPQHF.